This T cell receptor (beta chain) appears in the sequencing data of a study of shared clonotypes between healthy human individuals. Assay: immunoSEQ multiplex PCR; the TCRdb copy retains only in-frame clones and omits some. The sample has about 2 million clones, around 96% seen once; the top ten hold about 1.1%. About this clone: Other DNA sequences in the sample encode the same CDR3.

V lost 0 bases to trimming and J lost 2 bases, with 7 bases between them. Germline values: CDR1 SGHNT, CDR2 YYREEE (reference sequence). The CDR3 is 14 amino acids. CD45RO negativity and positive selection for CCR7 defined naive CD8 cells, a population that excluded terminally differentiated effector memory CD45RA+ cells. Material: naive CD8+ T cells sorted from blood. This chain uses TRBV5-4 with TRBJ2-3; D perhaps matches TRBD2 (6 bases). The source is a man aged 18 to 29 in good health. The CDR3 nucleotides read TGTGCCAGCAGCTTGGGGGGACTCACAGATACGCAGTATTTT. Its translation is CASSLGGLTDTQYF. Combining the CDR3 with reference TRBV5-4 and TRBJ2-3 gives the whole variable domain ETGVTQSPTHLIKTRGQQVTLRCSSQSGHNTVSWYQQALGQGPQFIFQYYREEENGRGNFPPRFSGLQFPNYSSELNVNALELDDSALYLCASSLGGLTDTQYFGPGTRLTVL.